This entry describes one T cell receptor beta chain. Its specificity is not known. These data originate in a study of shared clonotypes between healthy human individuals. Study conclusions and caveats: Even with large depth, rarefaction showed that sorted-subset sequencing was incomplete. Since donors were few, the genetic and exposure-history diversity represented was limited.

The split of CD4+ cells yielded CD45RA+ naive and CD45RA-negative memory subsets. Per the original data handling: ImmunoSEQ only sent back junction sequences with no quality scores, so filtering was done differently. The repertoire was sequenced with immunoSEQ multiplex PCR; TCRdb's copy has only in-frame clones and lacks some. The D gene and trimming were derived from the DNA, and the V and J assignments and clone size from that table. Of a few million clones in the sample, approximately 90% were seen once. The V gene's germline CDR1 is LGHNA and CDR2 YSLEER. Trimming stripped 1 base from V and 5 bases from J, with 20 bases between. The CDR3 contains 17 residues.

This clonotype was obtained from a man aged 18 to 29 in good health. Some clones in this sample may be carry-over from other donors' samples. Source material: naive CD4+ T cells from PBMCs. Subset defined: CD45RA+ positively selected. V gene TRBV4-3 combines with J gene TRBJ2-5; tentatively, D is TRBD1 (6 bases). CDR3 amino acids: CASSQVPGGGQGETQYF. CDR3 sequence (DNA): TGCGCCAGCAGCCAAGTCCCCGGTGGAGGCCAGGGGGAGACCCAGTACTTC.